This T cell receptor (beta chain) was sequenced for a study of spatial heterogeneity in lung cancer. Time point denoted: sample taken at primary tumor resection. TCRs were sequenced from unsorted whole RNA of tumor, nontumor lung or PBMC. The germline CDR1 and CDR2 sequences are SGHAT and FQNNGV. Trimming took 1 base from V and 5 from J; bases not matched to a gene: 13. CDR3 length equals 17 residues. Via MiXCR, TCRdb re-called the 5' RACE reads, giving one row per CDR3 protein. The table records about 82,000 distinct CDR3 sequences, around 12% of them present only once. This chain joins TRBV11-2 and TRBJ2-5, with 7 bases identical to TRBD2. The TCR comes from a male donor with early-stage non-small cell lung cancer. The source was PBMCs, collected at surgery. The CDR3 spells CASSLGASGSSLETQYF. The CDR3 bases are TGTGCCAGCAGCTTAGGGGCTAGCGGATCTAGTTTGGAGACCCAGTACTTC.